The text below deals with one TCR beta chain. Its antigen is unknown. The study made its TCR cDNA through 5'RACE template switching. That step introduced a universal primer site along with UMIs. TCRdb reprocessed the 5' RACE reads via MiXCR and lists one record per CDR3 protein. The sample shows about 120,000 distinct CDR3 sequences, about 8.2% of them seen only once. The data belong to a study of T cells after yellow fever vaccination. Overall study results and limits: Repertoires sorted by FACS could include abundant clonotypes that are contaminants from the bulk population.

From germline, CDR1 is DFQATT and CDR2 SNEGSKA (reference sequence). V was shortened by 3 bases and J by 1 base, with 6 bases between the two germline ends. CDR3 size: 12 residues. J is TRBJ1-1 and V is TRBV20-1, with D tentatively TRBD1 (5 bases). The sample was CD8+ T cells sorted from PBMCs, taken on the day of the yellow fever booster vaccination. The receptor was isolated from a man between 18 and 29 years old who received the YFV17D yellow fever vaccine. CDR3 bases: TGCAGTGCTAGTAGGGGGAACACTGAAGCTTTCTTT. Amino acid sequence: CSASRGNTEAFF.